The 28 T cell receptor beta chains in this list originate from one sample, sequenced in a study of spatial heterogeneity in lung cancer. Study results and limitations: How many expanded intratumoral alpha and beta TCRs were present tracked the tumor mutation count, which was a count of nonsynonymous mutations.

These receptors' targets are unknown. TCRdb processed the 5' RACE reads anew with MiXCR; each CDR3 protein has one entry. The sample shows roughly 1,200 distinct CDR3 sequences, roughly 14% of them seen only once. Time point in this sample: sample taken at primary tumor resection. This specimen was lung tumor tissue, taken at surgery. These receptors were taken from a male donor with early-stage non-small cell lung cancer.

This clonotype ranks as medium-sized. The V call is TRBV4-1, the J call TRBJ1-1; D is uncertain. Germline V lookup: CDR1 MGHRA, CDR2 YSYEKL. With 4 bases removed from V and 0 bases from J, the gap between germline ends came to 9 bases. The CDR3 runs 14 residues. This CDR3 reads CASSPDRMNTEAFF. Here the CDR3 DNA reads TGCGCCAGCAGCCCTGATAGGATGAACACTGAAGCTTTCTTT.

This clonotype was observed a handful of times. The CDR3 loop is CASSLGGLAGGLGTDTQYF. The CDR3 region has the DNA TGTGCCAGCAGTTTAGGAGGACTAGCGGGGGGACTTGGCACAGATACGCAGTATTTT. The gene calls are TRBV12-3 or TRBV12-4 and TRBJ2-3; TRBD2 matches at 14 bases. The CDR3 contains 19 residues. V gave up 1 base and J gave up 1 base; unmatched junction bases: 7.

By sample fraction, this clonotype is medium-sized (0.01 to 0.1%). The chain has TRBV28 and TRBJ2-7; 9 bases agree with TRBD1. The CDR3 has 14 amino acids. Germline assignment: CDR1 MDHEN and CDR2 SYDVKM. V dropped 6 bases and J dropped 4; count of bases not matched to a gene: 7. In DNA, the CDR3 is TGTGCCAGCAGGAGACAGGGGACAGGGTACGAGCAGTACTTC. Its protein product is CASRRQGTGYEQYF.

The chain joins TRBV2 to TRBJ2-7; possibly TRBD1 for D (6 bases). Per the germline V gene, CDR1 is SNHLY and CDR2 is FYNNEI. V was trimmed by 7 bases and J by 0 bases, leaving 16 bases between them. CDR3 length: 15 amino acids. Written as DNA, the CDR3 is TGTGCCAGCACCACTAGAGACAGGAGCTCCTACGAGCAGTACTTC. Its translation is CASTTRDRSSYEQYF.

This clonotype was seen a single time. The V gene is TRBV9, the J gene TRBJ2-3; the D is unclear. The CDR3 extends over 14 amino acids. The germline V gene has CDR1 SGDLS and CDR2 YYNGEE. Trimming shortened V by 0 bases and J by 3 bases, and 8 bases separated the two germline ends. The CDR3 DNA reads as TGTGCCAGCAGCGTAGGATTTGGGACAGATACGCAGTATTTT. This sequence encodes CASSVGFGTDTQYF. The full variable domain, its missing parts supplied by reference TRBV9 and TRBJ2-3, is DSGVTQTPKHLITATGQRVTLRCSPRSGDLSVYWYQQSLDQGLQFLIQYYNGEERAKGNILERFSAQQFPDLHSELNLSSLELGDSALYFCASSVGFGTDTQYFGPGTRLTVL.

This clonotype is termed medium-sized (0.01 to 0.1%). V is TRBV27 and J is TRBJ2-1; D gene uncertain. V was cut by 0 bases and J by 5 bases, with 5 bases left in between. The CDR3 spans 13 residues. Germline CDR1 reads MNHEY; CDR2 reads SMNVEV (reference sequence). CDR3 in amino acids: CASSLSSNNEQFF. In DNA form, the CDR3 reads TGTGCCAGCAGTTTATCGAGTAACAATGAGCAGTTCTTC.

This clonotype is judged medium-sized. This sequence joins TRBV28 and TRBJ2-4; 7 nucleotides match TRBD1. V lost 5 bases to trimming and J lost 2 bases; unmatched junction nucleotides: 12. Germline values: CDR1 MDHEN, CDR2 SYDVKM. The CDR3 contains 17 residues. CDR3 region: CASSPPDRVRTKNIQYF. The CDR3, as DNA: TGTGCCAGCAGTCCCCCAGACAGGGTTAGAACCAAAAACATTCAGTACTTC.

The genes are TRBV20-1 and TRBJ1-4; D unresolved. V lost 4 bases, J lost 7 bases, and 19 bases lay in between. The CDR3 length is 15 residues. Germline CDR1 and CDR2: DFQATT and SNEGSKA (reference sequence). The CDR3 here is CSATSTRTVTEKLFF. CDR3 DNA sequence: TGCAGTGCTACCAGTACGAGAACAGTAACTGAAAAACTGTTTTTT.

This clonotype is medium-sized within its sample. The chain has TRBV6-1 and TRBJ1-3; tentatively, D is TRBD1 (5 bases). The CDR3 spans 22 residues. The ends were cut back, 2 bases at V and 3 bases at J, with 32 bases in the middle. The V gene's germline CDR1 is MNHNS and CDR2 SASEGT. The DNA of the CDR3 is TGTGCCAGCAGTGAATCCATCTTGGGAATGACCTCACGCGGGGGGAGTGGAAACACCATATATTTT. Its protein product is CASSESILGMTSRGGSGNTIYF.

Sample share makes this clonotype large. V gene TRBV6-6 combines with J gene TRBJ2-6; TRBD1 matches at 11 bases. The CDR3 extends over 18 amino acids. Germline V CDR1 and CDR2: MNHNY, SVGAGI (reference sequence). Unmatched junction bases numbered 1, after V lost 0 bases and J lost 0 bases. CDR3 amino acids: CASSYSGTGGSGANVLTF. CDR3 coding DNA: TGTGCCAGCAGTTACTCGGGGACAGGGGGCTCTGGGGCCAACGTCCTGACTTTC.

Relative to its sample, this clonotype is large. The chain recombines TRBV28 with TRBJ1-4; 8 positions match TRBD1. Looked up from germline, CDR1 is MDHEN and CDR2 is SYDVKM. After removal of 6 bases from V and 7 bases from J, the junction contained 10 bases not matched to a gene. CDR3 size: 15 residues. The CDR3 is CASRSLGQGAEKLFF. DNA for the CDR3: TGTGCCAGCAGATCCCTGGGGCAGGGGGCTGAAAAACTGTTTTTT.

This clonotype is medium-sized. This chain uses TRBV6-6 with TRBJ1-1; D is perhaps TRBD1 (5 bases). Germline CDR1 and CDR2: MNHNY and SVGAGI (reference sequence). The V end lost 7 bases, the J end lost 5 bases, and 17 bases lay between the germline ends. The CDR3 consists of 14 residues. CDR3 loop: CASIPFGGGTEAFF. CDR3 sequence (DNA): TGTGCCAGCATTCCCTTTGGGGGAGGGACTGAAGCTTTCTTT.

Within the sample, this clonotype is large (0.1 to 1%). This chain uses TRBV9 with TRBJ1-1, with TRBD1 matching 7 bases. V lost 4 bases, J lost 5 bases, and 14 bases stayed unmatched. Germline V CDR1 and CDR2: SGDLS, YYNGEE. CDR3 length: 16 residues. The chain's CDR3 is CASSPRGPQGRTEAFF. The DNA of the CDR3 is TGTGCCAGCAGCCCGAGGGGGCCCCAGGGTAGAACTGAAGCTTTCTTT.

By share, this clonotype counts as medium-sized (0.01 to 0.1%). This sequence joins TRBV5-5 and TRBJ2-3, with a tentative D call TRBD1 (7 bases). Germline V CDR1 and CDR2: SGHKS, YYEKEE (reference sequence). This CDR3 region has 17 residues. Deletions cut 4 bases from V and 2 bases from J, with 20 bases between. CDR3 region: CASSVWRGTASTDTQYF. As DNA, the CDR3 is TGTGCCAGCAGCGTATGGAGGGGGACAGCGTCCACAGATACGCAGTATTTT.

The chain uses TRBV20-1 and TRBJ2-2; a weak D match, TRBD2 (5 bases). Germline-derived CDR1 and CDR2 are DFQATT and SNEGSKA (reference sequence). Between the trimmed V and J ends, which lost 0 bases and 5 bases, there was a span of 7 bases. This CDR3 contains 13 residues. This chain's CDR3 is CSARDTGTGELFF. The CDR3 DNA reads as TGCAGTGCTAGAGATACGGGGACCGGGGAGCTGTTTTTT.

In its sample, this clonotype was seen a few times. The chain is built from TRBV27 and TRBJ2-1; possible D gene TRBD1, 5 bases. From germline, CDR1 is MNHEY and CDR2 SMNVEV (reference sequence). The CDR3 extends over 14 amino acids. Trimming removed 6 bases at V and 5 bases at J, with 14 bases between. CDR3 nucleotides: TGTGCCAGCAGCCCAAACCGACAGCACAATGAGCAGTTCTTC. This sequence encodes CASSPNRQHNEQFF.

By share, this clonotype counts as large (0.1 to 1%). This CDR3 is CASSYRDTGLNEQFF. CDR3 in DNA: TGTGCCAGCAGCTACCGCGACACAGGGTTGAATGAGCAGTTCTTC. This chain uses TRBV5-5 with TRBJ2-1, with TRBD1 as a possible D gene (6 bases). The CDR3 consists of 15 residues. Germline V gene lookup returns CDR1 SGHKS and CDR2 YYEKEE (reference sequence). The ends were cut back, 3 bases at V and 7 bases at J, with 17 bases in the middle.

By frequency in the sample, this clonotype is large. This chain connects TRBV20-1 to TRBJ2-5; D possibly corresponds to TRBD2 (7 bases). Per the germline V gene, CDR1 is DFQATT and CDR2 is SNEGSKA (reference sequence). The V end lost 3 bases, the J end lost 2 bases, and 19 bases lay between the germline ends. The CDR3 sequence is 16 residues long. The CDR3 DNA reads as TGCAGTGCTAGGGGAGCGGCGGGGGCCTCACAAGAGACCCAGTACTTC. It translates to CSARGAAGASQETQYF.

This clonotype appeared many times. One base away lies a much larger clone, so this may be a sequencing read error. This chain links TRBV20-1 with TRBJ2-2, with D possibly matching TRBD2 (5 bases). This CDR3 region has 14 residues. Germline CDR1 and CDR2: DFQATT and SNEGSKA (reference sequence). The CDR3 DNA is TGCAGTGCTAGCTCAGCGGAGAACACCGGGGAGCGGTTTTTT. Protein sequence: CSASSAENTGERFF.

This clonotype is deemed medium-sized. The V gene is TRBV20-1, the J gene TRBJ1-5; D remains unclear. This CDR3 is 12 amino acids long. The V end lost 8 bases, the J end lost 7 bases, and 15 bases lay between the germline ends. Germline values: CDR1 DFQATT, CDR2 SNEGSKA (reference sequence). The CDR3 sequence: CSSGRAGQPQHF. CDR3 bases: TGCAGTTCCGGAAGGGCTGGACAGCCCCAGCATTTT.

This clonotype has just a few counts. CDR3 bases: TGTGCCAGCAGCTCGCTAGCGAGCTCCTACAATGAGCAGTTCTTC. As protein: CASSSLASSYNEQFF. The chain is built from TRBV7-9 and TRBJ2-1; TRBD2 is a possible D gene (6 bases). The CDR3 runs 15 residues. CDR1 is SEHNR and CDR2 is FQNEAQ in the germline V gene (reference sequence). V was cut by 4 bases and J by 0 bases, with 10 bases left in between.

This clonotype is labeled as medium-sized (0.01 to 0.1%). The genes are TRBV6-1 and TRBJ2-7; D is possibly TRBD1 (6 bases). Germline values: CDR1 MNHNS, CDR2 SASEGT. This CDR3 has 15 amino acids. The ends were cut back, 4 bases at V and 0 bases at J, with 13 bases in the middle. The CDR3 region has the DNA TGTGCCAGCAGTGCAAACAGGGTACCCTCCTACGAGCAGTACTTC. This gives the protein CASSANRVPSYEQYF.

By sample fraction, this clonotype is medium-sized. V is TRBV12-3 or TRBV12-4 and J is TRBJ1-5; TRBD1 might be the D (6 bases). The CDR3 is 15 amino acids. The V end was cut by 2 bases, the J end by 0 bases, with 8 bases between. The CDR3 nucleotides are TGTGCCAGCAGTTTAACAGGGTATAGCAATCAGCCCCAGCATTTT. Translation gives CASSLTGYSNQPQHF.

This clonotype qualifies as medium-sized. This chain joins TRBV28 and TRBJ2-5; 9 nucleotides agree with TRBD2. CDR1 is MDHEN and CDR2 is SYDVKM in the germline V gene. With V trimmed by 4 bases and J by 2 bases, 11 bases remained unmatched. CDR3 length: 17 amino acids. The CDR3, as DNA: TGTGCCAGCAGTTCATTCTTAGCGGGAGTAGAACAAGAGACCCAGTACTTC. The encoded protein is CASSSFLAGVEQETQYF.

This clonotype is deemed medium-sized. The rearrangement joins TRBV5-1 to TRBJ1-1; D unresolved. This CDR3 region has 13 residues. Germline V gene data show CDR1 as SGHRS and CDR2 as YFSETQ. Trimming took 5 bases from V and 1 from J, leaving 9 bases between them. CDR3 loop: CASRRAGNTEAFF. CDR3 in DNA: TGCGCCAGCAGAAGGGCGGGGAACACTGAAGCTTTCTTT.

This clonotype was seen repeatedly, ten times or more. The chain joins TRBV27 to TRBJ2-3; D ambiguous. The CDR3 is 12 residues long. V lost 5 bases to trimming and J lost 2 bases, with 5 bases between them. Germline CDR1 and CDR2: MNHEY and SMNVEV (reference sequence). DNA of the CDR3: TGTGCCAGCAGTCCCACCACAGATACGCAGTATTTT. Translated, it gives CASSPTTDTQYF.

This clonotype is labeled medium-sized. The V gene is TRBV11-2, the J gene TRBJ2-1; D is unresolved. The CDR3 extends over 16 amino acids. CDR1 is SGHAT and CDR2 is FQNNGV in the germline V gene. V gave up 5 bases and J gave up 0 bases, with 14 bases separating them. The CDR3 DNA is TGTGCCAGCAGCCCCTTACGTGGCGGCTCCTACAATGAGCAGTTCTTC. Translating gives CASSPLRGGSYNEQFF. Full variable domain (remainder filled in from reference TRBV11-2 and TRBJ2-1): EAGVAQSPRYKIIEKRQSVAFWCNPISGHATLYWYQQILGQGPKLLIQFQNNGVVDDSQLPKDRFSAERLKGVDSTLKIQPAKLEDSAVYLCASSPLRGGSYNEQFFGPGTRLTVL.

This clonotype is judged medium-sized. J is TRBJ2-3 and V is TRBV20-1, with 7 bases lining up with TRBD2. V shed 0 bases, J shed 4 bases, and the junction held 4 bases outside the gene matches. CDR1 is DFQATT and CDR2 is SNEGSKA in the germline V gene (reference sequence). The CDR3 is made up of 14 amino acids. The CDR3 sequence is CSARDGRAADTQYF. DNA of the CDR3: TGCAGTGCTAGAGATGGGAGGGCAGCAGATACGCAGTATTTT.